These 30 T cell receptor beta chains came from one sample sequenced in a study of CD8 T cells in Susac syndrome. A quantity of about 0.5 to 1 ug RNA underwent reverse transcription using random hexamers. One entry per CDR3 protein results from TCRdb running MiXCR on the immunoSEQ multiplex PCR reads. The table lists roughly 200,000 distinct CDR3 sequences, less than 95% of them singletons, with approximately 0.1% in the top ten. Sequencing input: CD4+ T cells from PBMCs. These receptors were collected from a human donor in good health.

The CDR3 DNA sequence: TGTGCCAGCAGCGAGAACCGGGACGTTAGCAATCAGCCCCAGCATTTT. It specifies CASSENRDVSNQPQHF. The V and J genes are TRBV9 and TRBJ1-5; weak D call: TRBD1 (5 bases). Germline CDR1 is SGDLS and CDR2 is YYNGEE. V was shortened by 3 bases and J by 0 bases, with 13 bases between the two germline ends. The CDR3 runs to 16 residues.

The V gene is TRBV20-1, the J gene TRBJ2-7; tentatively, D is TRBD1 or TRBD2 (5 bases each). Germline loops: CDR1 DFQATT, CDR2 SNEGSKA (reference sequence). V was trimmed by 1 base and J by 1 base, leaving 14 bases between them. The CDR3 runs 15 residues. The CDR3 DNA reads TGCAGTGCTAGAGCCGGGACCGGGCAATCCTACGAGCAGTACTTC. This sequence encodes CSARAGTGQSYEQYF.

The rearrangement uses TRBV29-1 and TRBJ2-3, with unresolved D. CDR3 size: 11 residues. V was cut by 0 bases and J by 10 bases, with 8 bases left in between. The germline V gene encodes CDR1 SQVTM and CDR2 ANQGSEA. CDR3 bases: TGCAGCGTTGAAGAGAAAGGGCCGCAGTATTTT. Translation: CSVEEKGPQYF.

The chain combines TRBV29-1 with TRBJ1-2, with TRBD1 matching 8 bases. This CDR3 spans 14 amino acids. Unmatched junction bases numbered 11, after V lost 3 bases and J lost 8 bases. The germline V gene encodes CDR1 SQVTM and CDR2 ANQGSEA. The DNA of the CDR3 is TGCAGCGTTGACGGAACAGGGGGTATAGGAGGCTACACCTTC. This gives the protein CSVDGTGGIGGYTF.

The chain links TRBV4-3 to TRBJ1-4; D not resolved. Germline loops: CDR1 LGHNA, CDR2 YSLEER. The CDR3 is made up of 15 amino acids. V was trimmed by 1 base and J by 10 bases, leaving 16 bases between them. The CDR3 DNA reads TGCGCCAGCAGCCAAGGGGATACCCGGGGAGGAAAACTGTTTTTT. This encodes CASSQGDTRGGKLFF.

The CDR3 DNA reads TGCAGCGTTGAAAGGGCCCATGAGGACATTCAGTACTTC. Translating gives CSVERAHEDIQYF. The J gene is TRBJ2-4, the V gene TRBV29-1; D remains ambiguous. The CDR3 sequence is 13 residues long. V was trimmed by 2 bases and J by 8 bases, leaving 13 bases between them. Germline V gives CDR1 SQVTM, CDR2 ANQGSEA.

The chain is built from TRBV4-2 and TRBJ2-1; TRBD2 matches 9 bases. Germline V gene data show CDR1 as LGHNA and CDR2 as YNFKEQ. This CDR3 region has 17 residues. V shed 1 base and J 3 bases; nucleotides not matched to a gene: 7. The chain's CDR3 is CASSQVGSGSIYNEQFF. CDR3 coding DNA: TGTGCCAGCAGCCAAGTGGGTAGCGGGAGTATCTACAATGAGCAGTTCTTC.

CDR3 coding DNA: TGCAGCGTAGATGCCTGGCGGAGCTCCTACAATGAGCAGTTCTTC. Its translation is CSVDAWRSSYNEQFF. The J gene is TRBJ2-1, the V gene TRBV29-1; D is undetermined. Germline values: CDR1 SQVTM, CDR2 ANQGSEA. Trimming shortened V by 6 bases and J by 0 bases, and 15 bases separated the two germline ends. The CDR3 contains 15 residues.

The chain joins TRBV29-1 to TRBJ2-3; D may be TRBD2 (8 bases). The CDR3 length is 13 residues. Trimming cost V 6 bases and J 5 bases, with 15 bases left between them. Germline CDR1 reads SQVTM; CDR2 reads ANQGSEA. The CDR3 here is CSVPGGGEDTQYF. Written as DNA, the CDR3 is TGCAGCGTCCCGGGAGGGGGCGAAGATACGCAGTATTTT.

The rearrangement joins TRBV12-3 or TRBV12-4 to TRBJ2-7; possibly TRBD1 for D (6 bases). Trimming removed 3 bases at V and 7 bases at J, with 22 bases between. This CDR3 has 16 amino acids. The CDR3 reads CASSFYRVSTTGEQYF. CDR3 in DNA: TGTGCCAGCAGTTTCTACAGGGTCTCTACTACTGGGGAGCAGTACTTC.

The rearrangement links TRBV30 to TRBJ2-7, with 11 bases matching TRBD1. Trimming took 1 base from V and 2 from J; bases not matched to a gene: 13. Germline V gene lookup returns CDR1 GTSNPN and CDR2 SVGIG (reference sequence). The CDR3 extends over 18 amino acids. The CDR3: CAWSGSGQGVPNAYEQYF. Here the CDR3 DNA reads TGTGCCTGGAGTGGTTCGGGACAGGGGGTCCCTAATGCCTACGAGCAGTACTTC.

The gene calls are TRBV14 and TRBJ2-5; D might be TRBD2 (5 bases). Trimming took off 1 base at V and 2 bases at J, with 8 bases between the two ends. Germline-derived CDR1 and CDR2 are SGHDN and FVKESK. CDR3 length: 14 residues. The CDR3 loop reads CASSQVKRQETQYF. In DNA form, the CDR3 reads TGTGCCAGCAGCCAAGTCAAGCGGCAAGAGACCCAGTACTTC.

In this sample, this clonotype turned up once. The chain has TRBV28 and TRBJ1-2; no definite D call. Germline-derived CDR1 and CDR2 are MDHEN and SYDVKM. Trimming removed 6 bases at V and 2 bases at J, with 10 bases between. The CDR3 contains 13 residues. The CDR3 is CASRQGPNYGYTF. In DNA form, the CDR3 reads TGTGCCAGCAGGCAAGGGCCGAACTATGGCTACACCTTC.

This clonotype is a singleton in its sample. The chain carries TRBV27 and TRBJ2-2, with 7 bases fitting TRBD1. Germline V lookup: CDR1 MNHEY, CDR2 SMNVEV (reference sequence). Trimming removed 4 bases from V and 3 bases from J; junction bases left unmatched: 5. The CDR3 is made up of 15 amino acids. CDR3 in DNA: TGTGCCAGCAGTTACACAGGGGTTGACACCGGGGAGCTGTTTTTT. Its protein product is CASSYTGVDTGELFF.

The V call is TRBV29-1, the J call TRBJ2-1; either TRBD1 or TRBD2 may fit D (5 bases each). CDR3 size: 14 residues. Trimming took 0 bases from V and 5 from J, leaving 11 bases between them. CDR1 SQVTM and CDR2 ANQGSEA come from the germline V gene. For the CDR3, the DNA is TGCAGCGTTGAAGACCCCGGGACGGACAATGAGCAGTTCTTC. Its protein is CSVEDPGTDNEQFF.

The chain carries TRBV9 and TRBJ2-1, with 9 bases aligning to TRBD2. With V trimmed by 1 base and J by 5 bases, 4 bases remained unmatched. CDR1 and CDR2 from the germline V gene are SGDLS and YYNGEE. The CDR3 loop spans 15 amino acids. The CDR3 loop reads CASSVWASGNNEQFF. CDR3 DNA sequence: TGTGCCAGCAGCGTATGGGCTAGCGGGAACAATGAGCAGTTCTTC. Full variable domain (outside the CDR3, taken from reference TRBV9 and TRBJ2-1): DSGVTQTPKHLITATGQRVTLRCSPRSGDLSVYWYQQSLDQGLQFLIQYYNGEERAKGNILERFSAQQFPDLHSELNLSSLELGDSALYFCASSVWASGNNEQFFGPGTRLTVL.

CDR3 residues: CASSSGDTYEQYF. CDR3 coding DNA: TGTGCCAGCAGTTCCGGGGATACCTACGAGCAGTACTTC. The rearrangement links TRBV28 to TRBJ2-7, with D possibly being TRBD2 (5 bases). V gave up 4 bases and J gave up 2 bases, with 9 bases separating them. The CDR3 runs 13 residues. CDR1 is MDHEN and CDR2 is SYDVKM in the germline V gene.

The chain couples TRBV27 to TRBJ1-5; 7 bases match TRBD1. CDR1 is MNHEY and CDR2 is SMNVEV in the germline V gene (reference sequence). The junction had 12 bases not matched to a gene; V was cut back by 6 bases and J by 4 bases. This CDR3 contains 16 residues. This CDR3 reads CASSPYLGQTNQPQHF. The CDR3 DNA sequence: TGTGCCAGCAGCCCTTATCTGGGACAGACTAATCAGCCCCAGCATTTT.

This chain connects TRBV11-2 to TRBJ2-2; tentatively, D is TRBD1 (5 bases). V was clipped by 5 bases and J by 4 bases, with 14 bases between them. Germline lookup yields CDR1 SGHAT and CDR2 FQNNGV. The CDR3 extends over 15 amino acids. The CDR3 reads CASSPVRVSTGELFF. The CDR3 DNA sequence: TGTGCCAGCAGCCCCGTCAGGGTTTCCACCGGGGAGCTGTTTTTT.

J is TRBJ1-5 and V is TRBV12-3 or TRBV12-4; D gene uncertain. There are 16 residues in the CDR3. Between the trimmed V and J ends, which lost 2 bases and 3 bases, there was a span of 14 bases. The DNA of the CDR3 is TGTGCCAGCAGTTTACAATCTAGGGCCGCCAATCAGCCCCAGCATTTT. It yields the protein CASSLQSRAANQPQHF.

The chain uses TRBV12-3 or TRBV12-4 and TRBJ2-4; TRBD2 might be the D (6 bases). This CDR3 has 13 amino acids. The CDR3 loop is CLSGDLAKNIQYF. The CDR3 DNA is TGTCTCTCGGGGGACCTAGCCAAAAACATTCAGTACTTC.

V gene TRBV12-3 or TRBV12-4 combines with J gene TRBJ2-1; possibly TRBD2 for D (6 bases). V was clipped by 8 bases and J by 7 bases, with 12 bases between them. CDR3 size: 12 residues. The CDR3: CASQSGVNEQFF. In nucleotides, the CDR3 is TGTGCCAGCCAATCGGGAGTTAATGAGCAGTTCTTC.

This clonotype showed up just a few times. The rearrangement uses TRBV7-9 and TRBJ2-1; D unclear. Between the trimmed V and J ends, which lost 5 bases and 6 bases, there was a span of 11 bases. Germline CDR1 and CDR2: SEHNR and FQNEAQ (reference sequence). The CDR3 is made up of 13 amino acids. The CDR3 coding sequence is TGTGCCAGCAGCCGGGTTGGTGGCAATGAGCAGTTCTTC. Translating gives CASSRVGGNEQFF.

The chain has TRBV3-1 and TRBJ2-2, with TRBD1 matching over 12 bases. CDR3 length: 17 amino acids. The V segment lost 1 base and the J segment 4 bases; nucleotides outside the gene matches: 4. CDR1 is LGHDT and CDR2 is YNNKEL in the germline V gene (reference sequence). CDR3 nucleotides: TGTGCCAGCAGCCAAGGCGGGACAGGGGGCCGCACCGGGGAGCTGTTTTTT. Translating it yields CASSQGGTGGRTGELFF.

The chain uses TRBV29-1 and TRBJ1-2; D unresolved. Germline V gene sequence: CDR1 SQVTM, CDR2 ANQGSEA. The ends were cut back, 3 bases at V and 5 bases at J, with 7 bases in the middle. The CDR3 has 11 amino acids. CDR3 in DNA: TGCAGCGTTGAGACTTTTTATGGCTACACCTTC. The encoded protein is CSVETFYGYTF.

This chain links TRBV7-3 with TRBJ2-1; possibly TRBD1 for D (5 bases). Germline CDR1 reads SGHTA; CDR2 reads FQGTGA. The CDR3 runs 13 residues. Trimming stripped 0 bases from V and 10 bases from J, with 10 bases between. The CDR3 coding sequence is TGTGCCAGCAGCTTAACGGGGCTCGGCGAGCAGTTCTTC. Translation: CASSLTGLGEQFF.

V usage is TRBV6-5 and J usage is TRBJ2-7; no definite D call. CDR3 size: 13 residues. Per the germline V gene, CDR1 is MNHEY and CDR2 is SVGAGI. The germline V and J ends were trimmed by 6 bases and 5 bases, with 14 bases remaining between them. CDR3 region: CASRATEYNEQYF. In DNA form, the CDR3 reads TGTGCCAGCAGGGCCACTGAATACAACGAGCAGTACTTC.

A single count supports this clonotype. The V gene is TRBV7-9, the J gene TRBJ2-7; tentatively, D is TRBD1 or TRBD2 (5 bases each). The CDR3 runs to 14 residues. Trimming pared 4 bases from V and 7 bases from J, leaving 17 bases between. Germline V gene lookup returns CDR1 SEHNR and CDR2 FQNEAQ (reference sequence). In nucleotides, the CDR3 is TGTGCCAGCAGCTCGACACCTCGCAGGGAGGAGCAGTACTTC. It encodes CASSSTPRREEQYF. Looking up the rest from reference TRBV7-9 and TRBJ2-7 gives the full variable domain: DTGVSQNPRHKITKRGQNVTFRCDPISEHNRLYWYRQTLGQGPEFLTYFQNEAQLEKSRLLSDRFSAERPKGSFSTLEIQRTEQGDSAMYLCASSSTPRREEQYFGPGTRLTVT.

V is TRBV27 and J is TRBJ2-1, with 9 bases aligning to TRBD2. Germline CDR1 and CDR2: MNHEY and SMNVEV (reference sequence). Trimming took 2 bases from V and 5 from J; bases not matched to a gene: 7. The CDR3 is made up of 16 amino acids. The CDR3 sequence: CASSLPGLADNNEQFF. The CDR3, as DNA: TGTGCCAGCAGTTTACCGGGACTAGCAGACAACAATGAGCAGTTCTTC.

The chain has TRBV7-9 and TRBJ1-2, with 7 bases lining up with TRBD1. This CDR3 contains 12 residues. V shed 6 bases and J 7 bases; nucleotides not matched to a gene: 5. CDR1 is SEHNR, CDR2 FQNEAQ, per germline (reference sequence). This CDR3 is CASRTGSAGYTF. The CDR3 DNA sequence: TGTGCCAGCAGGACAGGGTCAGCTGGCTACACCTTC. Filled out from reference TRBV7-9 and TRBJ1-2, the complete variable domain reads DTGVSQNPRHKITKRGQNVTFRCDPISEHNRLYWYRQTLGQGPEFLTYFQNEAQLEKSRLLSDRFSAERPKGSFSTLEIQRTEQGDSAMYLCASRTGSAGYTFGSGTRLTVV.